The next 30 T cell receptor beta chains were all read from a single sample in a study of blood T cell repertoires in COVID-19. TCRdb keeps only in-frame clones here, not all; method: immunoSEQ multiplex PCR. Among under 80,000 clones listed, roughly nine tenths were seen once. Material for sequencing was peripheral blood. These receptors all stem from a man between 65 and 85 years old with active COVID-19.

The J gene is TRBJ2-7, the V gene TRBV11-3; 7 bases fit TRBD1. J lost 2 bases, V lost 1 base, and 2 bases had no gene match. From germline, CDR1 is SGHNT and CDR2 YENEEA. This CDR3 is 14 amino acids long. As DNA, the CDR3 is TGTGCCAGCAGCTTAGGGACAGGACCCTACGAGCAGTACTTC. It yields the protein CASSLGTGPYEQYF.

The V gene is TRBV6-5, the J gene TRBJ2-3, with 7 nucleotides matching TRBD1. The V and J ends lost 7 bases and 4 bases, in that order; junction bases with no gene match: 8. The V gene's germline CDR1 is MNHEY and CDR2 SVGAGI. The CDR3 sequence is 14 residues long. The CDR3 spells CASTIGGSSDTQYF. The CDR3 region has the DNA TGTGCCAGCACCATAGGGGGCAGCTCAGATACGCAGTATTTT.

The chain carries TRBV12-3 or TRBV12-4 and TRBJ2-7; 7 bases are shared with TRBD1. This CDR3 is built from 13 residues. J lost 7 bases, V lost 7 bases, and 10 bases had no gene match. The CDR3 protein is CASTPGQPGEQYF. CDR3 nucleotides: TGTGCCAGCACCCCGGGACAGCCCGGGGAGCAGTACTTC.

The chain couples TRBV7-9 to TRBJ1-2; D unclear. This CDR3 comprises 14 residues. The V and J ends lost 1 base and 2 bases respectively, with 8 bases between them. Germline CDR1 and CDR2: SEHNR and FQNEAQ (reference sequence). CDR3: CASSLGAGNYGYTF. CDR3 DNA: TGTGCCAGCAGCTTAGGCGCAGGCAACTATGGCTACACCTTC. Looking up the rest from reference TRBV7-9 and TRBJ1-2 gives the full variable domain: DTGVSQNPRHKITKRGQNVTFRCDPISEHNRLYWYRQTLGQGPEFLTYFQNEAQLEKSRLLSDRFSAERPKGSFSTLEIQRTEQGDSAMYLCASSLGAGNYGYTFGSGTRLTVV.

The V gene is TRBV7-2, the J gene TRBJ2-2; a possible D gene is TRBD2 (6 bases). V shed 0 bases and J shed 0 bases, with 14 bases lying between them. CDR1 is SGHTA, CDR2 FQGNSA, per germline. The CDR3 totals 18 residues. CDR3 DNA sequence: TGTGCCAGCAGCTTAGCGCGCGGGGCGGGCCCGAACACCGGGGAGCTGTTTTTT. Residues: CASSLARGAGPNTGELFF.

V and J are TRBV25-1 and TRBJ2-1; a possible D gene is TRBD2 (6 bases). The CDR3 is 14 residues long. Deletions cut 7 bases from V and 8 bases from J, with 18 bases between. Germline-derived CDR1 and CDR2 are MGHDK and SYGVNS. The CDR3 bases are TGTGCCAGCACCGAATGGGGGACTTTTGATGAGCAGTTCTTC. As protein: CASTEWGTFDEQFF.

This clone has only one observation. The V call is TRBV29-1, the J call TRBJ2-6; D call uncertain. V was cut by 3 bases and J by 0 bases, with 6 bases left in between. This CDR3 comprises 14 residues. Per the germline V gene, CDR1 is SQVTM and CDR2 is ANQGSEA. CDR3 bases: TGCAGCGTTGAGGGCCGCTCTGGGGCCAACGTCCTGACTTTC. Encoded protein: CSVEGRSGANVLTF.

On this clone: In this CDR3 the conserved last residue, phenylalanine or tryptophan, is missing, so a read error is likely. The DNA is omitted, as the CDR3 cannot be located on it reliably, and the CDR3 follows TCRdb's listing. The chain has TRBV18 and TRBJ2-7; no check of the table's D call, TRBD2, against the DNA was made. CDR1 is KGHSH and CDR2 is LQKENI in the germline V gene. Counting both end residues, the CDR3 totals 12 amino acids. CDR3 sequence reads: CASSPAVRGNWA.

The rearrangement links TRBV9 to TRBJ1-5; 10 bases are shared with TRBD1. Germline assignment: CDR1 SGDLS and CDR2 YYNGEE. This CDR3 region has 14 residues. V trimming: 4 bases; J trimming: 4 bases; junction bases outside the gene matches: 2. Here the CDR3 DNA reads TGTGCCAGCAGCCGGACAGGGGGGAATCAGCCCCAGCATTTT. Residues: CASSRTGGNQPQHF. The whole variable domain, filled in from reference TRBV9 and TRBJ1-5, reads DSGVTQTPKHLITATGQRVTLRCSPRSGDLSVYWYQQSLDQGLQFLIQYYNGEERAKGNILERFSAQQFPDLHSELNLSSLELGDSALYFCASSRTGGNQPQHFGDGTRLSIL.

The chain couples TRBV5-1 to TRBJ2-2; D possibly corresponds to TRBD2 (6 bases). The CDR3 is 14 residues long. V lost 5 bases and J lost 7, with 15 bases in between. CDR1 is SGHRS, CDR2 YFSETQ, per germline. CDR3 in amino acids: CASRASAPGGELFF. In DNA, the CDR3 is TGCGCCAGCAGGGCTAGCGCCCCTGGCGGGGAGCTGTTTTTT.

The chain uses TRBV4-2 and TRBJ2-3; 10 bases fit TRBD2. Trimming at V came to 0 bases and at J to 8 bases, leaving 8 bases not matched to a gene. From germline, CDR1 is LGHNA and CDR2 YNFKEQ. This CDR3 is built from 16 residues. Written as DNA, the CDR3 is TGTGCCAGCAGCCAAGATCTTGGACTAGCGGTGGGTACGCAGTATTTT. This translates into CASSQDLGLAVGTQYF.

The rearrangement links TRBV7-9 to TRBJ1-2; possible D gene TRBD1, 5 bases. V was trimmed by 1 base and J by 2 bases, leaving 5 bases between them. The germline CDR1 and CDR2 sequences are SEHNR and FQNEAQ (reference sequence). CDR3 size: 13 residues. This chain's CDR3 is CASSLGGNYGYTF. DNA of the CDR3: TGTGCCAGCAGCTTAGGGGGCAACTATGGCTACACCTTC. Complete variable domain (other parts from reference TRBV7-9 and TRBJ1-2): DTGVSQNPRHKITKRGQNVTFRCDPISEHNRLYWYRQTLGQGPEFLTYFQNEAQLEKSRLLSDRFSAERPKGSFSTLEIQRTEQGDSAMYLCASSLGGNYGYTFGSGTRLTVV.

The rearrangement joins TRBV28 to TRBJ2-5; 8 bases line up with TRBD1. V lost 6 bases to trimming and J lost 5 bases; unmatched junction nucleotides: 8. The length of the CDR3 is 14 residues. In germline, CDR1 is MDHEN, CDR2 SYDVKM. The CDR3: CASSTTTGGETQYF. The CDR3 DNA follows: TGTGCCAGCAGCACTACCACAGGGGGGGAGACCCAGTACTTC. Full variable domain (outside the CDR3, taken from reference TRBV28 and TRBJ2-5): DVKVTQSSRYLVKRTGEKVFLECVQDMDHENMFWYRQDPGLGLRLIYFSYDVKMKEKGDIPEGYSVSREKKERFSLILESASTNQTSMYLCASSTTTGGETQYFGPGTRLLVL.

The chain uses TRBV19 and TRBJ2-1; D might be TRBD2 (6 bases). Trimming took 3 bases from V and 8 from J, leaving 20 bases between them. CDR1 is LNHDA and CDR2 is SQIVND in the germline V gene (reference sequence). CDR3 length equals 16 residues. The DNA of the CDR3 is TGTGCCAGTAGTATTGTTGGGCGGGGCCCTAGGGATGAGCAGTTCTTC. Amino acid sequence: CASSIVGRGPRDEQFF.

The chain employs TRBV18 and TRBJ2-5, with D maybe TRBD2 (5 bases). V gave up 0 bases and J gave up 9 bases, with 11 bases separating them. Germline CDR1 KGHSH, CDR2 LQKENI. This CDR3 is built from 13 residues. The CDR3: CASSPPPPGAQYF. The CDR3 DNA reads as TGTGCCAGCTCACCACCCCCTCCCGGGGCCCAGTACTTC.

The V gene is TRBV9, the J gene TRBJ1-2; D is unclear. CDR1 is SGDLS, CDR2 YYNGEE, per germline. V was cut by 0 bases and J by 7 bases, with 13 bases left in between. The CDR3 length is 14 residues. CDR3 sequence reads: CASSVELGSGGYTF. The CDR3 coding sequence is TGTGCCAGCAGCGTAGAACTGGGTTCGGGTGGCTACACCTTC.

For this clone: Other DNA sequences from this sample encode an identical CDR3 as well. The rearrangement uses TRBV4-2 and TRBJ2-7; D remains unclear. CDR3 length: 12 amino acids. Deletions cut 3 bases from V and 7 bases from J, with 10 bases between. Germline assignment: CDR1 LGHNA and CDR2 YNFKEQ. The CDR3 reads CASSHQTGEQYF. DNA of the CDR3: TGTGCCAGCAGCCATCAAACCGGGGAGCAGTACTTC.

The chain employs TRBV19 and TRBJ1-5, with 11 positions matching TRBD1. Germline V CDR1 and CDR2: LNHDA, SQIVND (reference sequence). The CDR3 has 18 amino acids. V trimming: 3 bases; J trimming: 4 bases; junction bases outside the gene matches: 11. CDR3 loop: CASSIAEMGTGGNQPQHF. The CDR3 DNA sequence: TGTGCCAGTAGTATCGCGGAAATGGGGACAGGGGGAAATCAGCCCCAGCATTTT.

This chain uses TRBV7-9 with TRBJ2-1, with D perhaps TRBD2 (6 bases). V was shortened by 5 bases and J by 12 bases, with 23 bases between the two germline ends. Germline assignment: CDR1 SEHNR and CDR2 FQNEAQ (reference sequence). This CDR3 contains 15 residues. The chain's CDR3 is CASSPPGVGSIGQFF. CDR3 DNA: TGTGCCAGCAGCCCCCCGGGGGTTGGGTCAATCGGGCAGTTCTTC.

The V gene is TRBV5-3, the J gene TRBJ1-1, with TRBD1 matching 9 bases. TRBV5-3 is marked as an open reading frame, function uncertain. The CDR3 runs 14 residues. V shed 9 bases and J 5 bases; nucleotides not matched to a gene: 11. The CDR3 is CAKAQDRGDTEAFF. The CDR3 coding sequence is TGTGCCAAAGCACAGGACAGGGGAGATACTGAAGCTTTCTTT.

DNA of the CDR3: TGTGCCAGCGCGAGAGGAATAGACTACGAGCAGTACTTC. This translates into CASARGIDYEQYF. The V gene is TRBV18, the J gene TRBJ2-7; D gene uncertain. V dropped 8 bases and J dropped 3 bases, with 14 bases sitting between them. The CDR3 runs 13 residues. CDR1 is KGHSH and CDR2 is LQKENI in the germline V gene. The whole variable domain, filled in from reference TRBV18 and TRBJ2-7, reads NAGVMQNPRHLVRRRGQEARLRCSPMKGHSHVYWYRQLPEEGLKFMVYLQKENIIDESGMPKERFSAEFPKEGPSILRIQQVVRGDSAAYFCASARGIDYEQYFGPGTRLTVT.

The V call is TRBV9, the J call TRBJ1-1, with D unclear. Germline V gives CDR1 SGDLS, CDR2 YYNGEE. The germline V and J ends were trimmed by 3 bases and 1 base, with 10 bases remaining between them. CDR3 length equals 14 residues. Here the CDR3 DNA reads TGTGCCAGCAGCGCGGGAGGAGCGAACACTGAAGCTTTCTTT. It specifies CASSAGGANTEAFF. The whole variable domain, filled in from reference TRBV9 and TRBJ1-1, reads DSGVTQTPKHLITATGQRVTLRCSPRSGDLSVYWYQQSLDQGLQFLIQYYNGEERAKGNILERFSAQQFPDLHSELNLSSLELGDSALYFCASSAGGANTEAFFGQGTRLTVV.

This chain connects TRBV28 to TRBJ1-1; TRBD1 agrees at 9 bases. The CDR3 sequence is 16 residues long. V lost 1 base to trimming and J lost 1 base; unmatched junction nucleotides: 4. Germline lookup yields CDR1 MDHEN and CDR2 SYDVKM. In DNA form, the CDR3 reads TGTGCCAGCAGTTTATTGGGGACAGGGTCGAACACTGAAGCTTTCTTT. It encodes CASSLLGTGSNTEAFF.

The V gene is TRBV6-5, the J gene TRBJ1-1; maybe TRBD1 (5 bases). CDR3 length: 12 residues. Germline CDR1 is MNHEY and CDR2 is SVGAGI. With 10 bases removed from V and 4 bases from J, the gap between germline ends came to 13 bases. CDR3 region: CATATAVTEAFF. In DNA form, the CDR3 reads TGTGCCACCGCGACAGCAGTCACTGAAGCTTTCTTT.

V usage is TRBV19 and J usage is TRBJ2-5, with D possibly TRBD1 on 6 matching bases. CDR1 LNHDA and CDR2 SQIVND come from the germline V gene (reference sequence). There are 14 residues in the CDR3. V dropped 3 bases and J dropped 4 bases, with 12 bases sitting between them. CDR3 sequence reads: CASSMGAGSETQYF. The CDR3 region has the DNA TGTGCCAGTAGTATGGGGGCCGGCTCAGAGACCCAGTACTTC.

This clone has just a few counts. This CDR3 reads CASSDPGRDNEQFF. The CDR3 DNA reads TGTGCCAGCAGTGACCCCGGCCGGGACAATGAGCAGTTCTTC. The gene calls are TRBV6-4 and TRBJ2-1; D unclear. The germline CDR1 and CDR2 sequences are MRHNA and SNTAGT. CDR3 length equals 14 residues. V lost 2 bases, J lost 5 bases, and 10 bases lay in between.

CDR3 in DNA: TGTGCCAGCAGTTCTCGAGGGAGGGCAGATACGCAGTATTTT. Its protein product is CASSSRGRADTQYF. This chain links TRBV5-4 with TRBJ2-3; 7 positions agree with TRBD2. Germline CDR1 SGHNT, CDR2 YYREEE (reference sequence). This CDR3 is built from 14 residues. V was clipped by 5 bases and J by 4 bases; unmatched bases: 7.

This chain uses TRBV19 with TRBJ1-1; D is ambiguous. Germline-derived CDR1 and CDR2 are LNHDA and SQIVND (reference sequence). The V gene lost 6 bases and the J gene lost 1 base, with 12 bases spanning the gap. The CDR3 extends over 14 amino acids. The CDR3 DNA is TGTGCCAGTAGGGACCCTGCGGGGAACACTGAAGCTTTCTTT. Translated, it gives CASRDPAGNTEAFF.

The chain uses TRBV21-1 and TRBJ2-7; the D call of TRBD2 is as the table states it, not checked on the DNA. TRBV21-1 represents a pseudogene. The CDR3 is 15 residues long. For the CDR3, the DNA is TGTGCCAGCAGCGCCGGAGCGGGAGGACCCTACGAGCAGTACTTC. Its translation is CASSAGAGGPYEQYF.

This chain links TRBV2 with TRBJ2-1; 10 positions agree with TRBD2. The CDR3 is 15 residues long. The V gene's germline CDR1 is SNHLY and CDR2 FYNNEI. J lost 7 bases, V lost 4 bases, and 7 bases had no gene match. This chain's CDR3 is CASSAAAGGWNEQFF. DNA for the CDR3: TGTGCCAGCAGTGCGGCAGCGGGAGGGTGGAATGAGCAGTTCTTC.